The 26 T cell receptor beta chains presented below share a single source sample, sequenced in a study of blood T cell repertoires in COVID-19. Only in-frame clones appear in the TCRdb table, and some are missing; sequencing was by immunoSEQ multiplex PCR. The repertoire holds more than 350,000 clones, with about 89% as singletons. Specimen: peripheral blood. These receptors all stem from a woman in her twenties or thirties with COVID-19, enrolled during active disease.

This chain connects TRBV7-2 to TRBJ1-2, with TRBD1 identical over 9 bases. The length of the CDR3 is 15 residues. V gave up 3 bases and J gave up 11 bases; unmatched junction bases: 13. Germline V CDR1 and CDR2: SGHTA, FQGNSA. The CDR3 loop is CASSFSPGQGAVYTF. The CDR3 DNA follows: TGTGCCAGCAGCTTTTCCCCGGGACAGGGTGCCGTTTACACCTTC.

The gene calls are TRBV28 and TRBJ1-1, with no clear D. This CDR3 spans 16 amino acids. Germline-derived CDR1 and CDR2 are MDHEN and SYDVKM. V shed 6 bases and J shed 2 bases, with 19 bases lying between them. The CDR3 nucleotides read TGTGCCAGCAGCCCAATCTCTCCGCCGGGAAACACTGAAGCTTTCTTT. This gives the protein CASSPISPPGNTEAFF.

V usage is TRBV7-9 and J usage is TRBJ1-2, with unresolved D. The V gene's germline CDR1 is SEHNR and CDR2 FQNEAQ (reference sequence). V shed 2 bases and J shed 8 bases, with 15 bases lying between them. CDR3 length: 14 residues. The CDR3 DNA sequence: TGTGCCAGCAGCTTAATCAGCGTTAGCTACGGCTACACCTTC. This translates into CASSLISVSYGYTF.

The V call is TRBV27, the J call TRBJ1-5, with a possible D match to TRBD1 (5 bases). The germline V and J ends were trimmed by 3 bases and 12 bases, with 24 bases remaining between them. From germline, CDR1 is MNHEY and CDR2 SMNVEV (reference sequence). The CDR3 consists of 16 residues. This CDR3 is CASSLKPPPTDLNQHF. The CDR3, as DNA: TGTGCCAGCAGTTTGAAGCCCCCCCCGACAGACTTAAACCAGCATTTT.

The chain has TRBV13 and TRBJ2-2; D unclear. Trimming removed 5 bases from V and 6 bases from J, with 10 bases in between. The CDR3 has 13 amino acids. Germline V lookup: CDR1 PRHDT, CDR2 FYEKMQ (reference sequence). The CDR3 here is CASSPGAAGELFF. The CDR3 DNA reads as TGTGCCAGCAGCCCCGGAGCTGCCGGGGAGCTGTTTTTT.

V usage is TRBV11-2 and J usage is TRBJ1-2; no clear D gene. V was shortened by 5 bases and J by 8 bases, with 12 bases between the two germline ends. The CDR3 length is 12 residues. Germline assignment: CDR1 SGHAT and CDR2 FQNNGV. CDR3 sequence (DNA): TGTGCCAGCAGCCCCTCCGAGAGGGGCTACACCTTC. Amino acid sequence: CASSPSERGYTF.

The rearrangement links TRBV13 to TRBJ1-1; unclear D gene. The CDR3 totals 12 residues. Germline-derived CDR1 and CDR2 are PRHDT and FYEKMQ (reference sequence). Deletions cut 3 bases from V and 4 bases from J, with 6 bases between. The CDR3 sequence is CASSFTGTEAFF. The DNA of the CDR3 is TGTGCCAGCAGCTTTACGGGCACTGAAGCTTTCTTT.

This clone was seen only once. V is TRBV7-2 and J is TRBJ2-5, with a tentative D call TRBD2 (5 bases). V was cut by 0 bases and J by 7 bases, with 6 bases left in between. The germline CDR1 and CDR2 sequences are SGHTA and FQGNSA. The CDR3 extends over 12 amino acids. CDR3 residues: CASSLAGRTQYF. For the CDR3, the DNA is TGTGCCAGCAGCTTAGCAGGGAGGACCCAGTACTTC.

This clone was seen a single time. The chain employs TRBV4-1 and TRBJ2-1; 10 bases line up with TRBD2. In germline, CDR1 is MGHRA, CDR2 YSYEKL. This CDR3 comprises 16 residues. V lost 3 bases and J lost 10; bases outside the gene matches: 12. Here the CDR3 reads CASSHPRTSGRVEQFF. The CDR3 coding sequence is TGCGCCAGCAGCCATCCAAGGACTAGCGGAAGAGTGGAGCAGTTCTTC.

The J gene is TRBJ2-7, the V gene TRBV10-3; weak D call: TRBD1 (5 bases). Germline-derived CDR1 and CDR2 are ENHRY and SYGVKD. The V gene lost 3 bases and the J gene lost 1 base, with 10 bases spanning the gap. CDR3 length: 14 amino acids. CDR3 coding DNA: TGTGCCATCAGTGACAGGGCAGGGTCCTACGAGCAGTACTTC. Protein product: CAISDRAGSYEQYF.

This chain uses TRBV4-3 with TRBJ2-2; no definite D call. The CDR3 length is 15 residues. The V end was cut by 1 base, the J end by 1 base, with 7 bases between. CDR1 is LGHNA, CDR2 YSLEER, per germline. DNA for the CDR3: TGCGCCAGCAGCCAAGGGCTAGGGAACACCGGGGAGCTGTTTTTT. Translation: CASSQGLGNTGELFF.

The V call is TRBV2, the J call TRBJ1-3; 10 nucleotides agree with TRBD1. Germline V gives CDR1 SNHLY, CDR2 FYNNEI. Trimming at V came to 1 base and at J to 8 bases, leaving 5 bases not matched to a gene. The CDR3 runs to 15 residues. CDR3 in amino acids: CASSEGGQGLHTIYF. CDR3 nucleotide sequence: TGTGCCAGCAGTGAAGGGGGACAGGGGCTACACACCATATATTTT.

The chain uses TRBV2 and TRBJ1-3, with a possible D match to TRBD1 (5 bases). Germline V gene data show CDR1 as SNHLY and CDR2 as FYNNEI. The CDR3 is 15 amino acids. Trimming took off 3 bases at V and 0 bases at J, with 9 bases between the two ends. CDR3 sequence: CASSETASSGNTIYF. The DNA for the CDR3 is TGTGCCAGCAGTGAGACAGCTTCCTCTGGAAACACCATATATTTT.

The J gene is TRBJ2-1, the V gene TRBV2; D is uncertain. Per the germline V gene, CDR1 is SNHLY and CDR2 is FYNNEI. V gave up 4 bases and J gave up 8 bases, with 6 bases separating them. This CDR3 is 11 amino acids long. This chain's CDR3 is CASSVRDEQFF. CDR3 nucleotides: TGTGCCAGCAGTGTCCGGGATGAGCAGTTCTTC.

J is TRBJ2-1 and V is TRBV18; 12 bases are shared with TRBD2. V lost 2 bases to trimming and J lost 0 bases; unmatched junction nucleotides: 5. CDR1 KGHSH and CDR2 LQKENI come from the germline V gene. The CDR3 spans 18 residues. The CDR3 is CASSPVTSGSRSYNEQFF. As DNA, the CDR3 is TGTGCCAGCTCACCAGTGACTAGCGGGAGTCGCTCCTACAATGAGCAGTTCTTC.

This clone was counted once. The rearrangement joins TRBV18 to TRBJ1-1; D ambiguous. V was shortened by 3 bases and J by 2 bases, with 10 bases between the two germline ends. The CDR3 runs 14 residues. Germline values: CDR1 KGHSH, CDR2 LQKENI. In nucleotides, the CDR3 is TGTGCCAGCTCACCGTCAGTCCAAAACACTGAAGCTTTCTTT. Translating it yields CASSPSVQNTEAFF.

This chain uses TRBV18 with TRBJ1-3, with D possibly being TRBD1 (5 bases). The V end was cut by 4 bases, the J end by 1 base, with 8 bases between. Germline assignment: CDR1 KGHSH and CDR2 LQKENI. The CDR3 spans 14 residues. CDR3 sequence (DNA): TGTGCCAGCTCACTTGACAGTTCTGGAAACACCATATATTTT. Its translation is CASSLDSSGNTIYF. Using reference TRBV18 and TRBJ1-3 for the parts outside the CDR3, the full variable domain is NAGVMQNPRHLVRRRGQEARLRCSPMKGHSHVYWYRQLPEEGLKFMVYLQKENIIDESGMPKERFSAEFPKEGPSILRIQQVVRGDSAAYFCASSLDSSGNTIYFGEGSWLTVV.

The chain combines TRBV7-6 with TRBJ2-5; tentatively, D is TRBD2 (6 bases). Trimming shortened V by 3 bases and J by 2 bases, and 13 bases separated the two germline ends. The germline CDR1 and CDR2 sequences are SGHVS and FNYEAQ. The CDR3 has 15 amino acids. The DNA for the CDR3 is TGTGCCAGCAGCTTGGGAGGACAACGGCAAGAGACCCAGTACTTC. Translating gives CASSLGGQRQETQYF.

The rearrangement links TRBV2 to TRBJ1-2; 7 bases align to TRBD1. CDR1 and CDR2 (germline): SNHLY, FYNNEI. V lost 7 bases, J lost 8 bases, and 7 bases stayed unmatched. The CDR3 spans 12 residues. The CDR3 protein is CASNIGTVGYTF. DNA of the CDR3: TGTGCCAGCAATATAGGGACAGTCGGCTACACCTTC.

V and J are TRBV6-5 and TRBJ1-3, with TRBD1 identical over 8 bases. The V segment lost 10 bases and the J segment 2 bases; nucleotides outside the gene matches: 10. Germline loops: CDR1 MNHEY, CDR2 SVGAGI. This CDR3 is 15 amino acids long. The CDR3 coding sequence is TGTGCCACCAAGCCCGGGACAGGCCCTGGAAACACCATATATTTT. It encodes CATKPGTGPGNTIYF.

The chain employs TRBV7-2 and TRBJ2-1, with 8 bases aligning to TRBD2. The V segment lost 5 bases and the J segment 0 bases; nucleotides outside the gene matches: 3. This CDR3 contains 15 residues. Germline V gene data show CDR1 as SGHTA and CDR2 as FQGNSA. CDR3 sequence reads: CASSPGGRSYNEQFF. The CDR3 DNA follows: TGTGCCAGCAGCCCGGGGGGGCGCTCCTACAATGAGCAGTTCTTC.

This clone was detected once. The chain recombines TRBV29-1 with TRBJ1-1; TRBD1 might be the D (5 bases). Trimming took off 3 bases at V and 8 bases at J, with 19 bases between the two ends. This CDR3 is built from 14 residues. The germline CDR1 and CDR2 sequences are SQVTM and ANQGSEA. The CDR3 DNA sequence: TGCAGCGTTGAGGGCTCAGGGTCTTCACTGGAAGCTTTCTTT. Encoded protein: CSVEGSGSSLEAFF.

The V gene is TRBV11-3, the J gene TRBJ2-1; TRBD2 agrees at 8 bases. This CDR3 spans 13 amino acids. Germline assignment: CDR1 SGHNT and CDR2 YENEEA. J was trimmed by 5 bases and V by 3 bases; bases with no gene match: 0. The CDR3 DNA reads as TGTGCCAGCAGCTTCGGGGGGGACAATGAGCAGTTCTTC. It encodes CASSFGGDNEQFF. The variable domain in full, with the rest retrieved from reference TRBV11-3 and TRBJ2-1, is EAGVVQSPRYKIIEKKQPVAFWCNPISGHNTLYWYLQNLGQGPELLIRYENEEAVDDSQLPKDRFSAERLKGVDSTLKIQPAELGDSAVYLCASSFGGDNEQFFGPGTRLTVL.

The chain has TRBV3-1 (or the pseudogene TRBV3-2) and TRBJ1-2; 7 positions match TRBD1. V dropped 2 bases and J dropped 3; count of bases not matched to a gene: 9. The length of the CDR3 is 16 residues. CDR1 is LGHDT, CDR2 YNNKEL, per germline (reference sequence). The CDR3 nucleotides are TGTGCCAGCAGCCAACGAGCTAACAGGGGCCACTATGGCTACACCTTC. This sequence encodes CASSQRANRGHYGYTF.

The genes are TRBV7-2 and TRBJ1-2; tentative D call: TRBD1 (5 bases). CDR1 and CDR2 from the germline V gene are SGHTA and FQGNSA. V dropped 4 bases and J dropped 3 bases, with 15 bases sitting between them. CDR3 size: 15 residues. The CDR3 here is CASSYNGGADYGYTF. The CDR3 region has the DNA TGTGCCAGCAGCTACAACGGGGGTGCGGACTATGGCTACACCTTC.

V gene TRBV7-2 combines with J gene TRBJ2-1; possibly TRBD1 for D (5 bases). Trimming pared 0 bases from V and 5 bases from J, leaving 5 bases between. The CDR3 has 13 amino acids. Germline CDR1 and CDR2: SGHTA and FQGNSA. The CDR3 loop reads CASSLAQDNEQFF. The CDR3, as DNA: TGTGCCAGCAGCTTAGCACAGGACAATGAGCAGTTCTTC.